The rows below give T cell receptor beta chains drawn from one sample of a study of cytomegalovirus exposure and HLA in healthy donors. Clones were sequenced by immunoSEQ multiplex PCR, and TCRdb holds only the in-frame ones, with some missing. This table holds 150,000 to 200,000 clones, around 80% found once. The source material was PBMCs. These receptors were obtained from a man younger than 35 in good health and CMV-seropositive. CDR3s include the opening cysteine and the closing phenylalanine or tryptophan. The D gene is left open where the match is weak. A clone size is listed for some rows: how often the clone was seen (once, few, many), or a class if it is expanded.

CDR3 length	clone size	D gene	V gene	J gene	CDR3 protein	CDR3 DNA
12	few	NA	TRBV10-2	TRBJ1-2	CASSDQIYGYTF	TGCGCCAGCAGTGACCAGATCTATGGCTACACCTTC
15	NA	NA	TRBV29-1	TRBJ2-7	CSVEEYVGASYEQYF	TGCAGCGTTGAAGAATATGTAGGGGCCTCCTACGAGCAGTACTTC
14	NA	NA	TRBV11-2	TRBJ2-1	CASSLGTPGDEQFF	TGTGCCAGCAGCTTAGGGACACCTGGGGATGAGCAGTTCTTC
16	once	NA	TRBV4-2	TRBJ1-4	CASSQAQQVSNEKLFF	TGTGCCAGCAGCCAAGCTCAACAGGTTTCTAATGAAAAACTGTTTTTT
13	NA	NA	TRBV9	TRBJ1-3	CASSVDIGNTIYF	TGTGCCAGCAGCGTAGACATTGGAAACACCATATATTTT
13	NA	TRBD2	TRBV2	TRBJ2-1	CASLVAGDYEQFF	TGTGCCAGCTTAGTAGCGGGAGACTATGAGCAGTTCTTC
15	NA	TRBD2	TRBV6-1	TRBJ2-5	CASSRTSGRLETQYF	TGTGCCAGCAGTAGGACTAGCGGGAGATTAGAGACCCAGTACTTC
13	NA	TRBD1	TRBV13	TRBJ2-7	CASSLETGVEQYF	TGTGCCAGCAGCTTAGAGACAGGGGTAGAGCAGTACTTC
13	NA	NA	TRBV19	TRBJ2-1	CASSTRLACEQFF	TGTGCCAGTAGTACACGATTAGCATGTGAGCAGTTCTTC
15	NA	NA	TRBV28	TRBJ2-7	CASTPTFFLSYEQYF	TGTGCCAGCACCCCGACATTTTTCCTCTCCTACGAGCAGTACTTC
13	NA	NA	TRBV6-5	TRBJ1-2	CASSYTRHDGYTF	TGTGCCAGCAGTTATACACGACACGACGGCTACACCTTC